What follows is one TCR beta chain and its context. The data originate from a study of memory CD4+ T cells and cytomegalovirus serostatus. Measured with immunoSEQ multiplex PCR; TCRdb has only the in-frame clones, and not every one. The table records about 44,000 clones, approximately 82% of them present only once. Single viable CD3+CD4+CD8-CD45RO+ cells were sorted as the memory CD4+ T cells. Positive selection with CD4 microbeads enriched total CD4+ T cells. The sequence derives from an adult in good health and CMV-seronegative. Sequences were obtained from memory CD4+ T cells from blood.

This CDR3 reads CASSPNSLRQGRRDQPQHF. CDR3 DNA sequence: TGTGCCAGCAGTCCCAACTCCCTTCGACAGGGTAGGAGGGATCAGCCCCAGCATTTT. The chain links TRBV28 to TRBJ1-5; TRBD1 agrees at 7 bases. Germline CDR1 and CDR2: MDHEN and SYDVKM. The junction had 21 bases not matched to a gene; V was cut back by 5 bases and J by 5 bases. The CDR3 is made up of 19 amino acids.